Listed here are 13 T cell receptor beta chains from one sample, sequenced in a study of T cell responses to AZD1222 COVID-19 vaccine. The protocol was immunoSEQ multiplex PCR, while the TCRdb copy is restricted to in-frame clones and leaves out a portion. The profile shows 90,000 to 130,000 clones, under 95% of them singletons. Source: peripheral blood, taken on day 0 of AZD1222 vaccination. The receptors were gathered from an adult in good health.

The CDR3 region has the DNA TGTGCCAGCAGCGACGGACTGTACTCCCCAGGGGAGCTGTTTTTT. Amino acid sequence: CASSDGLYSPGELFF. The chain combines TRBV9 with TRBJ2-2, with a possible D match to TRBD2 (5 bases). V dropped 3 bases and J dropped 8 bases, with 17 bases sitting between them. This CDR3 has 15 amino acids. The germline V gene has CDR1 SGDLS and CDR2 YYNGEE.

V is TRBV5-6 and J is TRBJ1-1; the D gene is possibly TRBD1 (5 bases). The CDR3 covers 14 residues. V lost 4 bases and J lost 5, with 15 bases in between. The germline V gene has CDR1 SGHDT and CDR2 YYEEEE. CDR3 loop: CASSTHSGWTEAFF. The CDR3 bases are TGTGCCAGCAGCACCCATTCAGGGTGGACTGAAGCTTTCTTT.

The CDR3 sequence is CAWEVWGAGDSEAFF. The CDR3 DNA is TGTGCCTGGGAGGTTTGGGGGGCCGGGGATTCTGAAGCTTTCTTT. The chain is built from TRBV30 and TRBJ1-1, with D perhaps matching TRBD1 (6 bases). Trimming stripped 5 bases from V and 6 bases from J, with 22 bases between. CDR3 size: 15 residues. Per germline, CDR1 GTSNPN and CDR2 SVGIG (reference sequence).

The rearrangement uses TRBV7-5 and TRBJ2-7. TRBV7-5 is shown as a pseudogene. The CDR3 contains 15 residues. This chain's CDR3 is CVRSPDRGLHYEQYF. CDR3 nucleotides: TGTGTCAGAAGCCCGGACCGGGGGCTACACTACGAGCAGTACTTC.

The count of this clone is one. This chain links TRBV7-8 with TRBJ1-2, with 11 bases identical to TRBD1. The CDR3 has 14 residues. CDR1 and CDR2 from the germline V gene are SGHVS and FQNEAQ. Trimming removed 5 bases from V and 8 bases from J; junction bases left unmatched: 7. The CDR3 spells CASSPGQGALGYTF. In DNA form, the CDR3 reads TGTGCCAGCAGCCCAGGACAGGGGGCTTTAGGCTACACCTTC.

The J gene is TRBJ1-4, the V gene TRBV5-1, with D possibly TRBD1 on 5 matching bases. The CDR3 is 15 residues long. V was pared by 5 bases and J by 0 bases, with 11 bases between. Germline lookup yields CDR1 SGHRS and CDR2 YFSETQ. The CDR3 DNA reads TGCGCCAGCAGGACAGCCCCTACAACTAATGAAAAACTGTTTTTT. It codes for CASRTAPTTNEKLFF.

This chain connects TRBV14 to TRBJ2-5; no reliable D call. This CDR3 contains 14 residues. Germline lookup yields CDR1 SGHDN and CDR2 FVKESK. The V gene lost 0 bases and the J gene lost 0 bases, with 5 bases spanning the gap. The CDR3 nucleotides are TGTGCCAGCAGCCAAGACCGTAACCAAGAGACCCAGTACTTC. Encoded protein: CASSQDRNQETQYF.

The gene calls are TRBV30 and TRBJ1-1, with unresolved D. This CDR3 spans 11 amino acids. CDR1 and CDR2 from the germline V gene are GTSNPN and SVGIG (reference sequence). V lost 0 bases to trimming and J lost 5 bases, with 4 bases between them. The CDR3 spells CAWSVYTEAFF. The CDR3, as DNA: TGTGCCTGGAGTGTATATACTGAAGCTTTCTTT. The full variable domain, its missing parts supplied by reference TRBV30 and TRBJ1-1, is SQTIHQWPATLVQPVGSPLSLECTVEGTSNPNLYWYRQAAGRGLQLLFYSVGIGQISSEVPQNLSASRPQDRQFILSSKKLLLSDSGFYLCAWSVYTEAFFGQGTRLTVV.

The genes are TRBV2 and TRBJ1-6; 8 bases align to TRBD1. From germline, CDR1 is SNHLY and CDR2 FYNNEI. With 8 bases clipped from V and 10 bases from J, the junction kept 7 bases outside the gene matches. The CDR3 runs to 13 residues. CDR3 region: CASVGQGQSPLHF. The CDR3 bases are TGTGCCAGCGTAGGACAGGGACAATCACCCCTCCACTTT.

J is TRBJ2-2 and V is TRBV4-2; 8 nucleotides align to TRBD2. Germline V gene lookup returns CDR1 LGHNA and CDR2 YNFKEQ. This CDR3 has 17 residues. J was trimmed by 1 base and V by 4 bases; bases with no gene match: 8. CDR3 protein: CASSRSPAGGNTGELFF. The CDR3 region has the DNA TGTGCCAGCAGCCGGTCGCCGGCGGGGGGGAACACCGGGGAGCTGTTTTTT.

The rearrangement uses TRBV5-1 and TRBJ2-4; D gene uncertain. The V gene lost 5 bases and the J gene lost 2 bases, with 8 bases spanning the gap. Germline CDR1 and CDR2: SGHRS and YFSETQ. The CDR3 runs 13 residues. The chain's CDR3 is CASRNDPKNIQYF. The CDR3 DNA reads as TGCGCCAGCAGGAACGATCCCAAAAACATTCAGTACTTC.

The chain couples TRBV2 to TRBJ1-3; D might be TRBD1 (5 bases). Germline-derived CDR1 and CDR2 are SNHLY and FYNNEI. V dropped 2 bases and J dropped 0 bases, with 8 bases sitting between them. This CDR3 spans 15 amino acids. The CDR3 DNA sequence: TGTGCCAGCAGTGAAAGGGACCTCTCTGGAAACACCATATATTTT. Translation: CASSERDLSGNTIYF.

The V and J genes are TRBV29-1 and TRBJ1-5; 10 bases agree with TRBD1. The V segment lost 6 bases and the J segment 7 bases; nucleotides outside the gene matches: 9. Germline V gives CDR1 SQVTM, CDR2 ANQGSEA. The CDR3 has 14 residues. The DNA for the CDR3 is TGCAGCGTGGGGGGACAGGGGTTGAACCAGCCCCAGCATTTT. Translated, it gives CSVGGQGLNQPQHF.